One and the same sample provided the 18 T cell receptor delta chains below, sequenced in a study of γδ T cells in repeated Plasmodium falciparum infection. Bulk repertoires came from Vgamma9/Vdelta2+ or Vdelta2-negative gammadelta T cells flow-sorted from PBMC. TCRdb re-processed the multiplex PCR reads via CATT. The sample has tens of thousands of delta-chain clones, roughly 0.9% seen once. Sequencing was performed on gamma-delta T cells from blood. Source of these receptors: a pool of human donors (malaria-infected and uninfected, not separated).

This clone was recorded a few times. This DNA's translation differs at residue 3 from TCRdb's protein, which comes from a much larger clone; a read error is likely, and the protein shown is translated from the DNA. V and J are TRDV2 and TRDJ1, with D possibly matching TRDD3 (5 bases). Germline values: CDR1 GEAIGNYY, CDR2 EKD. The CDR3 sequence is 18 residues long. CDR3: CARDTSTTWAPYTDKLIF. CDR3 nucleotides: TGTGCCCGTGACACATCTACGACCTGGGCCCCGTACACCGATAAACTCATCTTT.

This clone occurred a few times. TCRdb attributes to this sequence the protein of a much larger clone, which differs from the DNA translation at residue 9; a read error is likely, and the protein displayed is translated from the DNA. The gene calls are TRDV1 and TRDJ2; weak D call: TRDD3 (6 bases). TCRdb records no J gene; here it was assigned by comparing the DNA to germline. Germline CDR1 reads TSWWSYY; CDR2 reads QGS. The CDR3 sequence is 19 residues long. The V end was cut by 5 bases, the J end by 0 bases, with 22 bases between. Here the CDR3 reads CALGQTIRWIPSLTAQLFF. The CDR3 DNA is TGTGCTCTTGGGCAAACGATAAGGTGGATACCATCTTTGACAGCACAACTCTTCTTT.

The sample holds many counts of this clone. The protein recorded in TCRdb matches a much larger clone and deviates from this DNA's translation at residue 11, suggesting a read error; the protein here is obtained by translating the DNA. The chain joins TRDV2 to TRDJ1; TRDD3 aligns across 11 bases. The J gene was missing in TCRdb and was found by matching the end of the DNA to germline. Germline CDR1 GEAIGNYY, CDR2 EKD. J lost 10 bases, V lost 1 base, and 7 bases had no gene match. CDR3 length: 14 residues. As DNA, the CDR3 is TGTGCCTGTGACACAATGGGGGATACGCATAGACTCATCTTT. Protein sequence: CACDTMGDTHRLIF.

About this clone itself: The mismatch at residue 14 between this DNA's translation and the TCRdb protein of a much larger clone likely reflects a read error; the protein shown is translated from the DNA. No J gene was named, though the V gene is TRDV1. Germline CDR1 reads TSWWSYY; CDR2 reads QGS. CDR3 length: 16 residues. The CDR3 bases are TGTGCTCTTGGAGAGCCTTTTCCTCCTTACACCGATAAACCCATCTTT. This gives the protein CALGEPFPPYTDKPIF.

This clone was detected only a few times. A far larger clone is only one base removed, so a read error is likely. Other DNA sequences in this sample translate to the same CDR3. The V gene call reads TRDV2; no J gene was called; TRDD3 is taken as the D call from the table, unchecked against the DNA. The CDR3 extends over 15 amino acids. CDR1 is GEAIGNYY, CDR2 EKD, per germline. CDR3 amino acids: CACVELGDREDKLIF. DNA for the CDR3: TGTGCCTGTGTCGAACTGGGGGATCGGGAGGATAAACTAATCTTT.

Note on this clone: The likely explanation is a read error, given a far larger clone one base away. The gene calls are TRDV2 and TRDJ1; D might be TRDD3 (5 bases). No J gene was available from TCRdb, and it was assigned here by a germline match of the DNA. This CDR3 has 15 residues. Trimming took off 7 bases at V and 0 bases at J, with 17 bases between the two ends. Germline V gives CDR1 GEAIGNYY, CDR2 EKD. The CDR3 nucleotides are TGTGCCTGCGAACGTCCGGGGACCTACACCGATAAACTCATCTTT. Its protein product is CACERPGTYTDKLIF.

This clone is labeled as medium-sized (0.01 to 0.1%). Additional DNA sequences in this sample encode the identical CDR3. V is TRDV2 and J is TRDJ1; the match to TRDD3 covers 10 bases. The junction had 21 bases not matched to a gene; V was cut back by 0 bases and J by 0 bases. Germline V gene data show CDR1 as GEAIGNYY and CDR2 as EKD. CDR3 length equals 22 residues. CDR3 residues: CACDTGSLYRLGDLEYTDKLIF. CDR3 in DNA: TGTGCCTGTGACACCGGGAGTTTGTATCGACTGGGGGATTTGGAATACACCGATAAACTCATCTTT.

As for this clone: Translating this DNA gives a protein that differs at residue 7 from the TCRdb one, which belongs to a much larger clone; a read error is likely, and the protein shown is this translation. In nucleotides, the CDR3 is TGTGCTCTTGGGGAACTAGACTCGTCCCGGTCCTTTATTACCGATAAACTCATCTTT. As protein: CALGELDSSRSFITDKLIF. This chain joins TRDV1 and TRDJ1; D remains unclear. Germline CDR1 is TSWWSYY and CDR2 is QGS. There are 19 residues in the CDR3. Between the trimmed V and J ends, which lost 0 bases and 2 bases, there was a span of 22 bases.

Comments on this clone: This likely came from a read error, as a far larger clone is one base away. Other nucleotide sequences from this sample produce the same CDR3. With the J gene uncalled, the V gene is TRDV2; TRDD3, the D gene given by the table, was not confirmed from the DNA. The CDR3 is 21 amino acids. CDR1 and CDR2 (germline): GEAIGNYY, EKD. Here the CDR3 DNA reads TGTGCCTGTGACACCAAATTCCTAGAAGGGATACGCGGCATCCACACCGATAAGCTCATCTTT. This sequence encodes CACDTKFLEGIRGIHTDKLIF.

The sample holds many counts of this clone. A read error may account for a junction end that differs from germline. In the same sample, other DNA sequences code for this CDR3. J is TRDJ1 and V is TRDV1; 10 bases line up with TRDD3. Matching the DNA to germline supplied the J gene, which TCRdb does not give. The CDR3 covers 24 residues. CDR1 TSWWSYY and CDR2 QGS come from the germline V gene. The CDR3 sequence is CALGGSLPTTVTGGFKSYTDKLIF. The CDR3 DNA sequence: TGTGCTCTTGGTGGATCACTTCCTACGACAGTAACTGGGGGATTCAAATCGTACACTGATAAACTCATCTTT.

Notes on this clone: This likely reflects a read error, since a far larger clone is one base away. Other DNA sequences of this sample code for an identical CDR3. The chain recombines TRDV2 with TRDJ1, with D perhaps matching TRDD3 (6 bases). The J gene, missing from TCRdb, was assigned here through DNA to germline matching. The CDR3 contains 15 residues. CDR1 and CDR2 from the germline V gene are GEAIGNYY and EKD. The chain's CDR3 is CACDTQDTLTDKLIF. The CDR3 region has the DNA TGTGCCTGTGACACTCAGGATACTCTCACCGACAAACTCATCTTT.

This clone was observed many times. The amino acid sequence in TCRdb belongs to a much larger clone and departs from this DNA's translation at residue 5, likely a sequencing read error; the sequence shown is translated from the DNA. The chain is built from TRDV2 and TRDJ2; TRDD3 agrees at 10 bases. This CDR3 comprises 20 residues. The germline gives CDR1 GEAIGNYY, CDR2 EKD. V lost 3 bases to trimming and J lost 1 base; unmatched junction nucleotides: 16. The CDR3 sequence: CACDALTGGSSKDLTAQLFF. The CDR3 nucleotides read TGTGCCTGTGACGCCCTTACTGGGGGATCGAGCAAAGATTTGACAGCACAACTCTTCTTT.

A note on this clone: TCRdb lists the protein of a much larger clone for this DNA, which differs at residue 7, so this is likely a read error; the protein given here is translated from the DNA itself. The chain carries TRDV2 and TRDJ1; 7 nucleotides agree with TRDD3. CDR1 is GEAIGNYY and CDR2 is EKD in the germline V gene. The CDR3 extends over 19 amino acids. After removal of 0 bases from V and 1 base from J, the junction contained 16 bases not matched to a gene. DNA of the CDR3: TGTGCCTGTGACACCTCGTCCTGGGGGCCTAAAAAAGTCACCGATAAACTCATCTTT. Translated: CACDTSSWGPKKVTDKLIF.

This clone was seen more than once but under ten times. TCRdb attributes to this sequence the protein of a much larger clone, which differs from the DNA translation at residue 14; a read error is likely, and the protein displayed is translated from the DNA. The chain joins TRDV1 to TRDJ1; 10 bases fit TRDD3. Germline CDR1 reads TSWWSYY; CDR2 reads QGS. The CDR3 runs 18 residues. V shed 1 base and J 6 bases; nucleotides not matched to a gene: 14. The CDR3 is CALGERRGGYPSNNKLIF. The CDR3, as DNA: TGTGCTCTTGGGGAACGCCGTGGGGGATACCCGTCGAACAATAAACTCATCTTT.

In its sample, this clone was seen many times. TCRdb assigns this DNA the protein of a much larger clone, which departs from its translation at residue 5; this likely reflects a read error, and the protein shown comes from translating the DNA. The V call is TRDV1, the J call TRDJ1; 12 bases align to TRDD3. The germline CDR1 and CDR2 sequences are TSWWSYY and QGS. V was clipped by 4 bases and J by 3 bases; unmatched bases: 21. CDR3 length equals 21 residues. The CDR3 is CALGGRPSRHWGIPMADKLIF. CDR3 sequence (DNA): TGTGCTCTTGGGGGCCGGCCTTCTCGCCACTGGGGGATACCCATGGCCGATAAACTCATCTTT.

This clone was seen a handful of times. It differs at one base from a far larger clone, so likely a read error. The identical CDR3 is also encoded by other nucleotide sequences in the sample. The chain links TRDV1 to TRDJ1, with 9 positions matching TRDD3. Here the J gene came from matching the DNA to germline, since TCRdb omits it. Germline V lookup: CDR1 TSWWSYY, CDR2 QGS. This CDR3 spans 17 amino acids. CDR3 sequence (DNA): TGTGCCCTTGGGGATTCTACGGGGATACGATACAGCGATAAACTCATCTTT. It yields the protein CALGDSTGIRYSDKLIF.

A few counts support this clone. This DNA's translation differs at residue 10 from TCRdb's protein, which comes from a much larger clone; a read error is likely, and the protein shown is translated from the DNA. J is TRDJ1 and V is TRDV1, with D perhaps matching TRDD2 (5 bases). The germline gives CDR1 TSWWSYY, CDR2 QGS. V lost 3 bases to trimming and J lost 9 bases, with 29 bases between them. The CDR3 is 18 amino acids. Written as DNA, the CDR3 is TGTGCTCTTGGGGAGAACCTACGATGGGTAGGCACTGTCGGGGAACTCATCTTT. Translation: CALGENLRWVGTVGELIF.

This clone was seen a handful of times. TCRdb shows a much larger clone's protein in place of this DNA's translation, and the two differ at residue 4, likely through a read error; the protein shown is translated from the DNA. V is TRDV1 and J is TRDJ2, with 10 bases matching TRDD3. Germline V gives CDR1 TSWWSYY, CDR2 QGS. The CDR3 runs to 19 residues. V was pared by 8 bases and J by 6 bases, with 21 bases of the junction left unmatched. CDR3: CALWKGGPRGIRGAAQLFF. The CDR3 coding sequence is TGTGCTCTTTGGAAGGGGGGACCACGGGGGATACGAGGGGCAGCACAACTCTTCTTT.